By share, the clone carrying this TCR beta chain ranks as medium-sized. Antigen unknown. Trimming took off 5 bases at V and 5 bases at J, with 12 bases between the two ends. The CDR3 is made up of 13 amino acids. CDR1 is ENHRY, CDR2 SYGVKD, per germline. This record belongs to a study of CD8+CD57+ T cells in acquired aplastic anemia. Study context: Sorting CD4+ and CD8+ cells gave DNA averaging approximately 3 ug. Findings and limits, study-wide: Twenty-nine shared CD8+ CDR3s appeared highly expressed within patients' immunodominant clones.

By flow cytometry, patients selected for sequencing had shown an expansion of CD8+CD57+ cells. Severe acquired aplastic anemia was diagnosed in all patients. Template material for TCR beta VDJ and CDR3 profiling consisted of genomic DNA. TCRdb re-called the reads through MiXCR, storing one row per CDR3 protein. Here the sample spans 180,000 or so distinct CDR3 sequences, around 48% being singletons. The sample taken for sequencing was sorted CD4+, CD8+, or CD8+CD57+ T cells (not recorded which) from PBMCs. The chain recombines TRBV10-3 with TRBJ1-1; D unresolved. This receptor was obtained from a human donor with aplastic anemia. CDR3 loop: CAISWGERTEAFF. CDR3 nucleotides: TGTGCCATCAGTTGGGGAGAGAGGACTGAAGCTTTCTTT.